The T cell receptor beta chain described here comes from a study of identifying expanded T cells in peripheral blood. Notes on the study in general: Differentially abundant clones: roughly 1.2 between replicates, about 15 at roughly 2 weeks, 19 to 20 at four. Roughly 2-week clone count variance significantly increased as total template count grew.

TCRdb's copy holds only in-frame clones and misses some; the assay was immunoSEQ multiplex PCR. The sample gives 95,000 to 100,000 clones, around nine tenths of which show up once; about 15% is in the top ten. On this clone: Its antigen is unknown.

No infections or other immune events were documented during collection. Sequencing used blood. The TCR originated in a person between 18 and 75 years old in good health.

CDR3 in DNA: TGCGCCAGCACTCAGGACAGGGCTGGGGGGGAGACCCAGTACTTC. This gives the protein CASTQDRAGGETQYF. This rearrangement joins TRBV4-1 to TRBJ2-5; 8 positions agree with TRBD1. The V and J ends lost 7 bases and 5 bases, in that order; junction bases with no gene match: 12. CDR1 and CDR2 (germline): MGHRA, YSYEKL. The CDR3 consists of 15 residues.